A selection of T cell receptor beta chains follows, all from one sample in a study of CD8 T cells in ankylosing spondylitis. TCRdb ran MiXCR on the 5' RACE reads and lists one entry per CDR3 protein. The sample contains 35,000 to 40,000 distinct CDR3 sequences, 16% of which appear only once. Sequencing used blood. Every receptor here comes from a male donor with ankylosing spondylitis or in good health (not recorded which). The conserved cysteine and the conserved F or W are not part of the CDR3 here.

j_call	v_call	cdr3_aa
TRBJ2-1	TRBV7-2	ASSLGSGASYNEQF
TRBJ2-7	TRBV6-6	ASSYRFEQY
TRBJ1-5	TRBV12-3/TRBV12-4	ASSLNAGEEH
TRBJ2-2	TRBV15	ATSRATGRYTGELF
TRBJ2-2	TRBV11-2	ASSLAVGVPGELF
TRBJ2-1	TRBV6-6	ASSYSTVGWNEQF
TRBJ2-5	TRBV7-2	ASSSRVQETQY
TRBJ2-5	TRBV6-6	ASSYSASKETQY
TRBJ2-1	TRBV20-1	SASWEPHEQF
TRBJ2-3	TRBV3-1	ASSQAAGGPTDTQY
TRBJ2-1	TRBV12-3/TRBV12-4	ASNPGGPRGQF
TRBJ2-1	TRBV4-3	ASSPSMYSGDEQF
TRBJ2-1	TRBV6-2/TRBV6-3	ASSSGSLARDEQF
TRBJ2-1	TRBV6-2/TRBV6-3	ASSRTGGAYNEQF
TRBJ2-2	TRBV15	ATSRGIGYGNTGELF
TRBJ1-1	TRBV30	AWRGQFKNTEAF
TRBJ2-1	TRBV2	ASSDMGRVSSYNEQF
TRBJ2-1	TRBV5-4	ASSLTGEQF
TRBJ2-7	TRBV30	ALQTAYEQY
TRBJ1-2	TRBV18	ASSPDTDGYT
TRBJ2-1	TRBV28	ASRLGQPGSNEQF
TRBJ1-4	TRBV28	ASRGAGNEKLF
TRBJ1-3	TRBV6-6	ASSRMPGNTIY
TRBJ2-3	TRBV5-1	ASSLGTDTSGTDTQY
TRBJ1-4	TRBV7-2	ASSLTTGPDEKLF
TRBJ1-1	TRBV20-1	SAPLNTEAF
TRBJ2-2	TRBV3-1	ASSQVAIGELF
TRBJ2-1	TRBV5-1	ASSTPGLDAEQF